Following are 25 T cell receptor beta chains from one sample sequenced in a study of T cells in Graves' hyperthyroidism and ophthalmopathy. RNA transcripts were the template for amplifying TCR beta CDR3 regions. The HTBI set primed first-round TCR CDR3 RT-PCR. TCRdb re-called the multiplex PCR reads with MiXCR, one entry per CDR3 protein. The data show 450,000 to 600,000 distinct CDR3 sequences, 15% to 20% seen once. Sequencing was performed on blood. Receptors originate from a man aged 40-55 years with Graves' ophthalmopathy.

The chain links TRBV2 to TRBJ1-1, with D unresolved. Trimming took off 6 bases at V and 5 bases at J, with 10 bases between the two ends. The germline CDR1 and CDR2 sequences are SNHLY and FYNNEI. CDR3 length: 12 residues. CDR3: CASRGVLTEAFF. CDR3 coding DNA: TGTGCCAGCAGGGGAGTTTTAACTGAAGCTTTCTTT.

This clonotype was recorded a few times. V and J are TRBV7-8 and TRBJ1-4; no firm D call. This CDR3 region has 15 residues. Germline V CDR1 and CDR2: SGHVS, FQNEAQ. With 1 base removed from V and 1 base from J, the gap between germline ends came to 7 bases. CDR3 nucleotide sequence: TGTGCCAGCAGCTTAGATCGGGGAACTAATGAAAAACTGTTTTTT. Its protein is CASSLDRGTNEKLFF.

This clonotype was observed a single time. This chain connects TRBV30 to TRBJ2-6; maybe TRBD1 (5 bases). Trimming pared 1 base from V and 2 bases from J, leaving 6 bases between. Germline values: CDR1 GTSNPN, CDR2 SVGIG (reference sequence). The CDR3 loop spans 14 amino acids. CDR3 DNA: TGTGCCTGGAGTGAGGGGACTGGGGCCAACGTCCTGACTTTC. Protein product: CAWSEGTGANVLTF.

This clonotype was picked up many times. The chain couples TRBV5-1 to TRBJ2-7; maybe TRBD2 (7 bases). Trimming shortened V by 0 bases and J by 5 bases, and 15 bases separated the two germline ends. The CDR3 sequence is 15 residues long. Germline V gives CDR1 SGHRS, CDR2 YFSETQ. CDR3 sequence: CASSLEGGRVHEQYF. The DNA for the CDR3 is TGCGCCAGCAGCTTGGAGGGGGGGCGCGTGCACGAGCAGTACTTC.

For the CDR3, the DNA is TGTGCCAGCAGCTTATTTAGGACAGGTTCCCCCCTGGCCACAGATACGCAGTATTTT. This sequence encodes CASSLFRTGSPLATDTQYF. The chain couples TRBV7-9 to TRBJ2-3, with 7 bases aligning to TRBD1. Trimming took 2 bases from V and 2 from J; bases not matched to a gene: 16. Per germline, CDR1 SEHNR and CDR2 FQNEAQ (reference sequence). The length of the CDR3 is 19 residues.

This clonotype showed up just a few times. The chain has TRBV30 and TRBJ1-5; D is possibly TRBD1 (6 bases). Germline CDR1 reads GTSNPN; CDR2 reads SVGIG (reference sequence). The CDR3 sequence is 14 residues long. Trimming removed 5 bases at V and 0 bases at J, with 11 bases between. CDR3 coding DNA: TGTGCCTGGTCGGGGGGGCTTAGCAATCAGCCCCAGCATTTT. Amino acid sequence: CAWSGGLSNQPQHF.

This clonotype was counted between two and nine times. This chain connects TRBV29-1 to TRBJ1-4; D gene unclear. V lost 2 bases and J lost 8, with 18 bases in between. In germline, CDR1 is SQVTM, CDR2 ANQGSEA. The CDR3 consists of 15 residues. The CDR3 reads CSVEPPDRVEEKLFF. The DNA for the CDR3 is TGCAGCGTTGAACCACCCGACCGAGTGGAGGAAAAACTGTTTTTT.

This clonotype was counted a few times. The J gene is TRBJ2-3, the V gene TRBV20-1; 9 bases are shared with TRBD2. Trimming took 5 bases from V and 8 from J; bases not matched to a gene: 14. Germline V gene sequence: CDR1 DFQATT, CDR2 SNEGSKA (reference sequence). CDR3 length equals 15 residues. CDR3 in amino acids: CSAPPGTSPGGTQYF. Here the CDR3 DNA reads TGCAGTGCTCCTCCTGGGACTAGCCCTGGAGGTACGCAGTATTTT.

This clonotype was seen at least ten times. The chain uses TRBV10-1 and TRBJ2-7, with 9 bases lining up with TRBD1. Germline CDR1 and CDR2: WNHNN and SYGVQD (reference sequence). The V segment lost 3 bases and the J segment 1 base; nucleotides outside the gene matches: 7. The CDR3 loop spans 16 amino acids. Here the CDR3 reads CASSDYSGTGSYEQYF. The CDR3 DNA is TGCGCCAGCAGTGATTACTCCGGGACAGGGTCCTACGAGCAGTACTTC.

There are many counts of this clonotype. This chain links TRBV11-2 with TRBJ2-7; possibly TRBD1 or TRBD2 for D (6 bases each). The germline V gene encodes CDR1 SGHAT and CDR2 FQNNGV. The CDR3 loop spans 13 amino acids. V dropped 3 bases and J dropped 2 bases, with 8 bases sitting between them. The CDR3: CASSFGGPYEQYF. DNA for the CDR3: TGTGCCAGCAGCTTCGGGGGCCCCTACGAGCAGTACTTC.

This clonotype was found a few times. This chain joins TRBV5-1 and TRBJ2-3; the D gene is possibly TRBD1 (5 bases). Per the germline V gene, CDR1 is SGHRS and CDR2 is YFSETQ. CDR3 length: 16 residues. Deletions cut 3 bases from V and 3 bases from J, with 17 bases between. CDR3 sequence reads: CASSSRQGIGTDTQYF. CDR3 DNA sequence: TGCGCCAGCAGCTCAAGGCAGGGAATTGGGACAGATACGCAGTATTTT.

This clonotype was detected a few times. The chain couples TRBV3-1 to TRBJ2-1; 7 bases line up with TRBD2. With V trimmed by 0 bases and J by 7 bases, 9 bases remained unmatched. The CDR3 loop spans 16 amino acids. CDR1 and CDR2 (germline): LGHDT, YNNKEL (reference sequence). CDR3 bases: TGTGCCAGCAGCCAAGAACCTAGCGGAGGGAGAAATGAGCAGTTCTTC. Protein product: CASSQEPSGGRNEQFF.

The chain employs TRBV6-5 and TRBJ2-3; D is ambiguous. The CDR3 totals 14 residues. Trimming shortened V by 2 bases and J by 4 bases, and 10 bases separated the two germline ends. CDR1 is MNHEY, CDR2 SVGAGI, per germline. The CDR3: CASSYGRSSDTQYF. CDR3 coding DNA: TGTGCCAGCAGTTACGGGCGGTCGTCAGATACGCAGTATTTT.

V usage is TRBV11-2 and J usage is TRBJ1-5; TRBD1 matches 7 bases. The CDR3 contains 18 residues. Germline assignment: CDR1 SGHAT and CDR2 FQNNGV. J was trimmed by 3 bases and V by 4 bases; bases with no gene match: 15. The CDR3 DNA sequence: TGTGCCAGCAGCTCTTACACGCAGGGGGGGGGGATCAATCAGCCCCAGCATTTT. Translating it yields CASSSYTQGGGINQPQHF.

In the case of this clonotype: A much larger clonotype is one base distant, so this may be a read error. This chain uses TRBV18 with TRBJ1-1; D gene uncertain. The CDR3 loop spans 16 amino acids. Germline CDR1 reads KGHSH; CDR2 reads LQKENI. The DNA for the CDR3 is TGTGCCGGCTCACCCTCTGCGCCAGGCCTAAACACTGAAGCTTTCTTT. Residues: CAGSPSAPGLNTEAFF.

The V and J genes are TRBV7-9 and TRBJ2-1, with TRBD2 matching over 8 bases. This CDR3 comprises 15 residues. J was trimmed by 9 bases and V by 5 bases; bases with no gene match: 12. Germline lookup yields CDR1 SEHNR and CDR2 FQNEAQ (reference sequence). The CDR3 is CASSLLAGLGGEQFF. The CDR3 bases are TGTGCCAGCAGCCTCCTAGCGGGCTTGGGGGGTGAGCAGTTCTTC.

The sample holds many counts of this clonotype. CDR3 loop: CASSLGGAGELFF. The CDR3 region has the DNA TGTGCCAGCAGTCTCGGTGGGGCCGGGGAGCTGTTTTTT. The chain is built from TRBV27 and TRBJ2-2, with D uncertain. V lost 5 bases and J 6 bases, leaving 10 bases between the germline ends. CDR3 size: 13 residues. Germline values: CDR1 MNHEY, CDR2 SMNVEV (reference sequence).

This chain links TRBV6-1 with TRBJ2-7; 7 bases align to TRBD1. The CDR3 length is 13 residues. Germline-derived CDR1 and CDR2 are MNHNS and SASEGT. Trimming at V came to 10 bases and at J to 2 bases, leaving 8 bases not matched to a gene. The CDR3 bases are TGTGCCACCGGGACAGATCGAACCTACGAGCAGTACTTC. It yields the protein CATGTDRTYEQYF.

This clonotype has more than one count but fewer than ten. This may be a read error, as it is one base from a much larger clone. CDR3 DNA: TGTGCCAGCAGTCCCGACTACGAGCAGTACTTC. This translates into CASSPDYEQYF. The chain recombines TRBV28 with TRBJ2-7; D unresolved. Germline loops: CDR1 MDHEN, CDR2 SYDVKM. There are 11 residues in the CDR3. Trimming took off 5 bases at V and 3 bases at J, with 5 bases between the two ends.

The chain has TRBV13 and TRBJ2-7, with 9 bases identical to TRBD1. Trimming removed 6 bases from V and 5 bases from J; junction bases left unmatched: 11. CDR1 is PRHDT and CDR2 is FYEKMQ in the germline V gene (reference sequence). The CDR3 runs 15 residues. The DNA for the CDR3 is TGTGCCAGCAGTTACCCTGGGACAGGGTCCCACGAGCAGTACTTC. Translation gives CASSYPGTGSHEQYF.

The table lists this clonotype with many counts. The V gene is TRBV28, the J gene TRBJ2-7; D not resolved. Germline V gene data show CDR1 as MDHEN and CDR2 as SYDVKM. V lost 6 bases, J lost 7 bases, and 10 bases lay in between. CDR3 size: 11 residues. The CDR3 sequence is CASSTGLEQYF. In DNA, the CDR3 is TGTGCCAGCAGCACCGGGTTGGAGCAGTACTTC.

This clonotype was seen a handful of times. The CDR3 sequence: CAISGGLAGEEETQYF. Here the CDR3 DNA reads TGTGCCATCAGTGGGGGACTAGCGGGAGAGGAAGAGACCCAGTACTTC. This chain uses TRBV10-3 with TRBJ2-5; 14 bases map to TRBD2. Germline CDR1 is ENHRY and CDR2 is SYGVKD. The junction had 4 bases not matched to a gene; V was cut back by 4 bases and J by 3 bases. The CDR3 has 16 residues.

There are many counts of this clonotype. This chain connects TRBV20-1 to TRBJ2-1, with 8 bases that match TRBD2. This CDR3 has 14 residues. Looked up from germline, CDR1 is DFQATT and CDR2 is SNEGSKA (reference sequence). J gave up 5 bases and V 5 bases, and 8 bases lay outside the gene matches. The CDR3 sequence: CSAEPGGLNNEQFF. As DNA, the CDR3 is TGCAGTGCTGAACCGGGGGGGCTTAACAATGAGCAGTTCTTC.

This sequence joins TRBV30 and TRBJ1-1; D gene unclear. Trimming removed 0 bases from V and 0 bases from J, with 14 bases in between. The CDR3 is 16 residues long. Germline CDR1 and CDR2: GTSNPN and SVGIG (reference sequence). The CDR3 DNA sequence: TGTGCCTGGAGTGTAGGGCTACCACCAGTGAACACTGAAGCTTTCTTT. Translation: CAWSVGLPPVNTEAFF.

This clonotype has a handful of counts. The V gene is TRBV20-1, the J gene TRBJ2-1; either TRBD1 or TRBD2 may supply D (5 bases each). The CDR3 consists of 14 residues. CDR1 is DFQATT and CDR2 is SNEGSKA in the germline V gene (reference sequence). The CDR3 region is CSIVGASSYNEQFF. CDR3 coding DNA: TGCAGCATTGTCGGGGCGAGCTCCTACAATGAGCAGTTCTTC.